This note documents a single T cell receptor (beta chain) sequence. Its antigen is undetermined. These data originate in a study of cytomegalovirus exposure and HLA in healthy donors. Study-wide points: TCR beta sequences reportedly predicted the HLA-A and HLA-B alleles of most subjects accurately.

The CDR3 runs to 17 residues. The V segment lost 5 bases and the J segment 3 bases; nucleotides outside the gene matches: 14. From germline, CDR1 is MNHEY and CDR2 SMNVEV (reference sequence). PCR primers comprised 60 Vbeta and 13 Jbeta primers. Original data processing: Approximately 11 million of roughly 81 million unique TCR beta chains were shared, per a later count. Method: immunoSEQ multiplex PCR; TCRdb's copy keeps in-frame clones and lacks some. Clonal size and the V and J genes are those of that table, whereas D and trimming came from the DNA. The ten top clones account for less than 4%, within a sample of 50,000 to 70,000 clones.

This TCR derives from a woman younger than 35 in good health and CMV-seronegative. V is TRBV27 and J is TRBJ2-7, with 9 nucleotides matching TRBD1. Material for sequencing was PBMCs. In DNA, the CDR3 is TGTGCCAGCAGTCTACGGACAGGGGCGAATAACTTCTACGAGCAGTACTTC. Protein product: CASSLRTGANNFYEQYF.